Included here is one T cell receptor (beta chain) sequence, with context. This record comes from a study of OX40 agonist ivuxolimab in advanced cancers. Background on the study: Three dose-escalation patients had partial responses: one with hepatocellular carcinoma and two with cutaneous melanoma.

The protocol was immunoSEQ multiplex PCR, while the TCRdb copy is restricted to in-frame clones and leaves out a portion. The sample has 45,000 to 60,000 clones, under 85% seen once. The CDR3 loop spans 13 amino acids. Germline loops: CDR1 KGHSH, CDR2 LQKENI. The V call is TRBV18, the J call TRBJ2-5; D might be TRBD2 (5 bases). The J call is in doubt because the DNA end fits TRBJ2-7 better. This receptor was identified in an adult with an advanced solid tumor such as melanoma, head and neck, liver or kidney cancer. The sequenced sample was CD4+ or CD8+ T cells sorted from blood, obtained in a trial of the OX40 agonist ivuxolimab. The DNA of the CDR3 is TGTGCCAGCTCACTCAGGACTGTCGACGAGCAGTACTTC. Translated: CASSLRTVDEQYF.